This entry is about one T cell receptor (beta chain). Treatment in this sample: some 20 received Ad26.COV2.S at low or high dose, single or two shots; about 5 received placebo; per-sample allocation not given. Day 63 after the first vaccine or placebo injection was the time point for sampling. Sequenced by immunoSEQ multiplex PCR; TCRdb stores in-frame clones only, minus some. The sample holds hundreds of thousands of clones, 80% to 90% seen once. The V and J ends lost 1 base and 7 bases, in that order; junction bases with no gene match: 8. This CDR3 comprises 17 residues. Germline lookup yields CDR1 LGHDT and CDR2 YNNKEL (reference sequence). The data originate from a study of Ad26.COV2.S vaccination and SARS-CoV-2 variants. Turning to the study itself: Once or twice, 56 days apart, Ad26.COV2.S was delivered intramuscularly.

Sequenced material: peripheral blood, taken in a trial of Ad26.COV2.S vaccine versus placebo. This clonotype was obtained from a person between 18 and 60 years old who received the Ad26.COV2.S COVID-19 vaccine or a placebo. The J gene is TRBJ2-2, the V gene TRBV3-1 (or the pseudogene TRBV3-2); TRBD2 agrees at 11 bases. The CDR3 DNA follows: TGTGCCAGCAGCCAAGTAGCGGGGGGGCCGCGTAGCGGGGAGCTGTTTTTT. As protein: CASSQVAGGPRSGELFF.